This T cell receptor (beta chain) was obtained from a study of T cell responses to AZD1222 COVID-19 vaccine. Study findings and constraints: Clonal diversity may have been underestimated, and the donors were mostly white British, with more females than males. Baseline testing showed seropositivity in only six AZD1222 recipients.

As to this clone: Its antigen is not identified.

Sequencing was performed with immunoSEQ multiplex PCR; in TCRdb, only in-frame clones are kept and a portion is missing. This sample yields about 170,000 clones, of which 80% to 95% are seen a single time; roughly 1.5% belongs to the top ten. Germline V CDR1 and CDR2: SNHLY, FYNNEI. This CDR3 region has 15 residues. J was trimmed by 2 bases and V by 5 bases; bases with no gene match: 3. The chain recombines TRBV2 with TRBJ2-7; 13 bases match TRBD2. Sample: peripheral blood, taken on day 0 of AZD1222 vaccination. The source is an adult in good health. The DNA of the CDR3 is TGTGCCAGCAGTCGACTAGCGGGGGGAACCTACGAGCAGTACTTC. It codes for CASSRLAGGTYEQYF.